Below, 27 T cell receptor beta chains from the same sample are listed, as sequenced in a study of glioma-infiltrating T cells after dendritic cell vaccination. Using immunoSEQ multiplex PCR, the repertoire was profiled, and TCRdb retains in-frame clones only, with some absent. The data show roughly 20,000 clones, 79% seen once. Sequencing used blood, obtained before dendritic cell vaccination. The source of these receptors is a human donor with glioblastoma.

The chain joins TRBV10-3 to TRBJ1-1; TRBD1 agrees at 9 bases. Germline V gene data show CDR1 as ENHRY and CDR2 as SYGVKD. With V trimmed by 3 bases and J by 2 bases, 7 bases remained unmatched. The CDR3 covers 16 residues. The CDR3 reads CAISDRQGVRNTEAFF. As DNA, the CDR3 is TGTGCCATCAGTGATAGACAGGGGGTTAGAAACACTGAAGCTTTCTTT.

This clone was found once. The chain joins TRBV7-2 to TRBJ2-1, with 14 nucleotides matching TRBD2. The CDR3 covers 15 residues. Trimming took 5 bases from V and 9 from J; bases not matched to a gene: 6. Germline CDR1 and CDR2: SGHTA and FQGNSA. The CDR3 reads CASSPGLAGEVEQFF. The CDR3 nucleotides are TGTGCCAGCAGCCCGGGACTAGCGGGAGAGGTTGAGCAGTTCTTC.

The rearrangement joins TRBV7-3 to TRBJ2-1; D is possibly TRBD2 (7 bases). Germline-derived CDR1 and CDR2 are SGHTA and FQGTGA. V lost 5 bases and J lost 4, with 18 bases in between. This CDR3 has 16 amino acids. For the CDR3, the DNA is TGTGCCAGCAGCCCCTCGGGGGCGGGAGCGTACAATGAGCAGTTCTTC. Translating it yields CASSPSGAGAYNEQFF.

J is TRBJ2-5 and V is TRBV7-2; D might be TRBD2 (5 bases). CDR3 length: 14 amino acids. V gave up 5 bases and J gave up 0 bases, with 10 bases separating them. CDR1 and CDR2 (germline): SGHTA, FQGNSA. The CDR3 here is CASSTTSDQETQYF. The CDR3, as DNA: TGTGCCAGCAGCACAACTAGTGACCAAGAGACCCAGTACTTC.

The chain has TRBV5-1 and TRBJ1-4; 8 bases line up with TRBD1. Trimming took 4 bases from V and 8 from J; bases not matched to a gene: 7. This CDR3 comprises 14 residues. From germline, CDR1 is SGHRS and CDR2 YFSETQ. CDR3 sequence (DNA): TGCGCCAGCAGCCTACAGGGGGGATACGAAAAACTGTTTTTT. Protein product: CASSLQGGYEKLFF.

The genes are TRBV15 and TRBJ2-7; D not resolved. This CDR3 is built from 14 residues. The ends were cut back, 1 base at V and 1 base at J, with 8 bases in the middle. Germline V lookup: CDR1 LNHNV, CDR2 YYDKDF (reference sequence). This CDR3 is CATSRGSRSYEQYF. The CDR3 DNA reads as TGTGCCACCAGCAGAGGATCCAGGTCCTACGAGCAGTACTTC.

This clone was seen only a few times. The chain joins TRBV6-1 to TRBJ2-7; D is possibly TRBD1 (6 bases). Trimming stripped 7 bases from V and 5 bases from J, with 9 bases between. Germline CDR1 MNHNS, CDR2 SASEGT. The CDR3 consists of 11 residues. For the CDR3, the DNA is TGTGCCAGCACCTCAGGGGACGAGCAGTACTTC. This codes for CASTSGDEQYF.

CDR3 region: CASSLDGAGGAYEQYF. CDR3 DNA sequence: TGTGCCAGCAGCTTAGACGGAGCGGGAGGGGCCTACGAGCAGTACTTC. This rearrangement joins TRBV7-8 to TRBJ2-7, with 10 bases matching TRBD2. In germline, CDR1 is SGHVS, CDR2 FQNEAQ. With V trimmed by 1 base and J by 2 bases, 5 bases remained unmatched. This CDR3 has 16 residues.

The rearrangement joins TRBV6-5 to TRBJ2-7, with D tentatively TRBD1 (5 bases). The length of the CDR3 is 14 residues. Germline loops: CDR1 MNHEY, CDR2 SVGAGI. The V gene lost 5 bases and the J gene lost 5 bases, with 16 bases spanning the gap. The CDR3 nucleotides read TGTGCCAGCAGTCCCGACAGTGAAGGGCACGAGCAGTACTTC. Translation: CASSPDSEGHEQYF.

The chain employs TRBV6-1 and TRBJ2-7; D may be TRBD2 (6 bases). Germline V gives CDR1 MNHNS, CDR2 SASEGT. Trimming pared 5 bases from V and 0 bases from J, leaving 11 bases between. CDR3 length: 14 residues. CDR3 DNA sequence: TGTGCCAGCAGTCCCGGGACTTTCTCCTACGAGCAGTACTTC. The encoded protein is CASSPGTFSYEQYF.

V is TRBV5-1 and J is TRBJ1-2; 8 bases fit TRBD1. This CDR3 is built from 15 residues. Per germline, CDR1 SGHRS and CDR2 YFSETQ. J gave up 5 bases and V 0 bases, and 6 bases lay outside the gene matches. The CDR3 is CASSLVGQGEYGYTF. For the CDR3, the DNA is TGCGCCAGCAGCTTGGTTGGACAGGGTGAATATGGCTACACCTTC.

The rearrangement links TRBV11-2 to TRBJ2-7, with D perhaps TRBD1 (6 bases). The CDR3 has 13 amino acids. V was trimmed by 0 bases and J by 5 bases, leaving 8 bases between them. CDR1 is SGHAT and CDR2 is FQNNGV in the germline V gene. Written as DNA, the CDR3 is TGTGCCAGCAGCTTAGACAGGGGCAACGAGCAGTACTTC. It encodes CASSLDRGNEQYF.

This clone came up once. The chain uses TRBV29-1 and TRBJ1-1; tentative D call: TRBD1 (5 bases). Germline CDR1 is SQVTM and CDR2 is ANQGSEA. With 7 bases removed from V and 0 bases from J, the gap between germline ends came to 12 bases. This CDR3 comprises 13 residues. DNA for the CDR3: TGCAGCGAGATAGGACATCTGAACACTGAAGCTTTCTTT. The encoded protein is CSEIGHLNTEAFF.

The chain's CDR3 is CASQRTGPNTGELFF. The DNA of the CDR3 is TGTGCCAGCCAACGGACAGGGCCGAACACCGGGGAGCTGTTTTTT. The rearrangement uses TRBV9 and TRBJ2-2; 8 nucleotides agree with TRBD1. The CDR3 runs to 15 residues. Germline V gives CDR1 SGDLS, CDR2 YYNGEE. V dropped 7 bases and J dropped 0; count of bases not matched to a gene: 5.

V is TRBV6-1 and J is TRBJ2-1; 9 bases map to TRBD1. This CDR3 is built from 16 residues. The ends lost 0 bases at V and 1 base at J; junction bases unmatched: 1. Germline V lookup: CDR1 MNHNS, CDR2 SASEGT. The CDR3, as DNA: TGTGCCAGCAGTGAAGCGACAGGGGGGTCCTACAATGAGCAGTTCTTC. Amino acid sequence: CASSEATGGSYNEQFF.

A few counts support this clone. The chain's CDR3 is CATSREGAGAVNEQFF. The CDR3 coding sequence is TGTGCCACCAGCAGAGAGGGAGCAGGGGCTGTCAATGAGCAGTTCTTC. The chain employs TRBV15 and TRBJ2-1; D possibly corresponds to TRBD1 (6 bases). V lost 0 bases and J lost 6, with 15 bases in between. This CDR3 contains 16 residues. The V gene's germline CDR1 is LNHNV and CDR2 YYDKDF (reference sequence).

This chain links TRBV9 with TRBJ2-3, with D possibly TRBD1 on 5 matching bases. Germline CDR1 reads SGDLS; CDR2 reads YYNGEE. Trimming pared 5 bases from V and 3 bases from J, leaving 13 bases between. The CDR3 is 14 residues long. CDR3 sequence (DNA): TGTGCCAGCAGGGCAGAACAGGCTACAGATACGCAGTATTTT. Amino acid sequence: CASRAEQATDTQYF.

The rearrangement joins TRBV7-9 to TRBJ2-7; 7 nucleotides match TRBD1. This CDR3 has 14 amino acids. The J segment lost 3 bases and the V segment lost 5 bases, leaving 7 bases of the junction unmatched. Germline lookup yields CDR1 SEHNR and CDR2 FQNEAQ (reference sequence). The CDR3 nucleotides read TGTGCCAGCAGCCTGACAGGGATGGGCTACGAGCAGTACTTC. Translation: CASSLTGMGYEQYF.

The chain is built from TRBV5-6 and TRBJ1-3; unclear D gene. The V end was cut by 0 bases, the J end by 4 bases, with 8 bases between. CDR3 size: 14 residues. Germline V lookup: CDR1 SGHDT, CDR2 YYEEEE. The CDR3 is CASSLGSHGNTIYF. The CDR3 region has the DNA TGTGCCAGCAGCTTGGGGTCACACGGAAACACCATATATTTT.

This chain links TRBV7-2 with TRBJ2-5; 9 bases map to TRBD2. The CDR3 is 14 amino acids. Germline assignment: CDR1 SGHTA and CDR2 FQGNSA. Unmatched junction bases numbered 7, after V lost 7 bases and J lost 4 bases. The CDR3 DNA follows: TGTGCCAGCACGCTGCCGGGACTAGCAGAGACCCAGTACTTC. Translation gives CASTLPGLAETQYF.

This clone was observed a single time. The genes are TRBV18 and TRBJ1-5; 8 positions match TRBD1. V lost 6 bases, J lost 3 bases, and 7 bases stayed unmatched. This CDR3 spans 15 amino acids. The germline gives CDR1 KGHSH, CDR2 LQKENI. The CDR3: CASSPTGVVNQPQHF. CDR3 nucleotide sequence: TGTGCCAGCTCCCCGACAGGGGTGGTCAATCAGCCCCAGCATTTT.

This chain uses TRBV29-1 with TRBJ2-5; no clear D. Trimming pared 5 bases from V and 0 bases from J, leaving 13 bases between. This CDR3 has 14 residues. Germline V lookup: CDR1 SQVTM, CDR2 ANQGSEA. The CDR3 DNA follows: TGCAGCGTTCCCCTGGCGGAGTACCAAGAGACCCAGTACTTC. Protein: CSVPLAEYQETQYF.

This clone appeared a single time. The chain couples TRBV6-6 to TRBJ2-1; tentatively, D is TRBD1 (6 bases). CDR3 length: 11 residues. Germline V lookup: CDR1 MNHNY, CDR2 SVGAGI (reference sequence). Deletions cut 6 bases from V and 8 bases from J, with 8 bases between. CDR3: CASSRTDEQFF. Here the CDR3 DNA reads TGTGCCAGCAGCCGGACAGATGAGCAGTTCTTC.

V is TRBV7-3 and J is TRBJ2-1, with no clear D. V lost 2 bases, J lost 7 bases, and 12 bases lay in between. Germline loops: CDR1 SGHTA, CDR2 FQGTGA. CDR3 length equals 14 residues. In nucleotides, the CDR3 is TGTGCCAGCAGCTTAGGTCACATCGGGAATGAGCAGTTCTTC. Protein: CASSLGHIGNEQFF.

This clone was seen a few times. The chain recombines TRBV6-5 with TRBJ2-5; 8 bases are shared with TRBD1. With V trimmed by 6 bases and J by 5 bases, 11 bases remained unmatched. Germline CDR1 is MNHEY and CDR2 is SVGAGI. The CDR3 has 15 residues. The CDR3 region is CASSRVQGVWETQYF. The CDR3 DNA sequence: TGTGCCAGCAGCCGGGTACAGGGGGTATGGGAGACCCAGTACTTC.

This chain uses TRBV14 with TRBJ2-1, with 7 positions matching TRBD1. Per germline, CDR1 SGHDN and CDR2 FVKESK. Trimming cost V 4 bases and J 4 bases; bases outside gene matches: 1. This CDR3 spans 13 amino acids. The CDR3 DNA sequence: TGTGCCAGCAGCCCGGGACAGTACAATGAGCAGTTCTTC. The encoded protein is CASSPGQYNEQFF.

The gene calls are TRBV5-6 and TRBJ2-1; 7 bases align to TRBD2. CDR1 is SGHDT, CDR2 YYEEEE, per germline. The length of the CDR3 is 13 residues. V dropped 3 bases and J dropped 8; count of bases not matched to a gene: 5. In DNA, the CDR3 is TGTGCCAGCAGCTCCCTGGGGAGGGATGAGCAGTTCTTC. Its translation is CASSSLGRDEQFF.